The following is a TCR beta chain sequence with its context. The antigen remains unidentified. Germline loops: CDR1 DFQATT, CDR2 SNEGSKA (reference sequence). CDR3 length: 12 residues. The data belong to a study of monozygotic twins with inflammatory bowel disease. General study findings and limits: Healthy co-twins showed greater TCRbeta diversity (inverse Simpson) than IBD patients.

TCRdb reprocessed the 5' RACE reads, with one entry per CDR3 protein and no DNA. Recorded here are approximately 330,000 distinct CDR3 sequences; the top ten clones represent around 2%. V is TRBV20-1 and J is TRBJ2-7; the TCRdb D gene call, TRBD1, has no DNA to confirm it. The sample was blood. The TCR originated in a human donor with ulcerative colitis or Crohn's disease, or a healthy co-twin of an affected twin (not recorded which). The CDR3 here is CSASQGAGEQYF.